These 23 T cell receptor beta chains were all obtained from the same sample, sequenced in a study of long-term antiretroviral therapy in people with HIV. The libraries were made with immunoSEQ v3.0 at survey level. Assay: immunoSEQ multiplex PCR; the TCRdb copy retains only in-frame clones and omits some. The sample holds roughly 16,000 clones, roughly 79% seen once. This sample comprised unsorted PBMCs, obtained 2.3 years after starting antiretroviral therapy. The receptors stem from a woman aged 40 to 55 with HIV.

The chain joins TRBV4-3 to TRBJ2-1; D gene ambiguous. CDR1 and CDR2 (germline): LGHNA, YSLEER. Trimming removed 1 base from V and 4 bases from J, with 11 bases in between. The CDR3 loop spans 15 amino acids. The CDR3 nucleotides are TGCGCCAGCAGCCAAGGAATACAGACTTACAATGAGCAGTTCTTC. This encodes CASSQGIQTYNEQFF.

The chain links TRBV19 to TRBJ2-7; 7 positions agree with TRBD1. The CDR3 contains 13 residues. Looked up from germline, CDR1 is LNHDA and CDR2 is SQIVND (reference sequence). Germline trimming cut 5 bases from V and 5 bases from J; bases unmatched to any gene: 6. CDR3 sequence: CASSWAGGNEQYF. For the CDR3, the DNA is TGTGCCAGTAGTTGGGCAGGGGGAAACGAGCAGTACTTC.

The rearrangement uses TRBV10-3 and TRBJ1-5, with 10 bases matching TRBD1. V shed 0 bases and J 5 bases; nucleotides not matched to a gene: 7. Germline V gene data show CDR1 as ENHRY and CDR2 as SYGVKD. CDR3 length: 17 residues. The CDR3 sequence is CAISESVTGQGYQPQHF. CDR3 in DNA: TGTGCCATCAGTGAGTCTGTAACGGGACAGGGGTATCAGCCCCAGCATTTT.

In its sample, this clone was seen a few times. The V call is TRBV28, the J call TRBJ1-5, with D tentatively TRBD1 (5 bases). The V gene's germline CDR1 is MDHEN and CDR2 SYDVKM. The CDR3 length is 14 residues. Trimming stripped 3 bases from V and 4 bases from J, with 10 bases between. The CDR3 loop reads CASSLGGRNQPQHF. CDR3 coding DNA: TGTGCCAGCAGTTTGGGGGGAAGAAATCAGCCCCAGCATTTT. Using reference TRBV28 and TRBJ1-5 for the parts outside the CDR3, the full variable domain is DVKVTQSSRYLVKRTGEKVFLECVQDMDHENMFWYRQDPGLGLRLIYFSYDVKMKEKGDIPEGYSVSREKKERFSLILESASTNQTSMYLCASSLGGRNQPQHFGDGTRLSIL.

The gene calls are TRBV7-6 and TRBJ2-1; 11 bases align to TRBD2. Germline assignment: CDR1 SGHVS and CDR2 FNYEAQ. The CDR3 spans 17 residues. The V and J ends lost 0 bases and 6 bases, in that order; junction bases with no gene match: 7. The CDR3 nucleotides are TGTGCCAGCAGCTTAGCGTCGGTCACTAGCGGGAGCAATGAGCAGTTCTTC. This sequence encodes CASSLASVTSGSNEQFF.

The chain recombines TRBV5-5 with TRBJ2-3, with TRBD1 as a possible D gene (6 bases). The CDR3 length is 16 residues. The germline gives CDR1 SGHKS, CDR2 YYEKEE (reference sequence). V lost 5 bases to trimming and J lost 3 bases, with 19 bases between them. The CDR3 reads CASSVGTSPPTDTQYF. The CDR3 coding sequence is TGTGCCAGCAGTGTCGGGACATCACCCCCAACAGATACGCAGTATTTT.

The CDR3 loop is CASTPFGTGGNSPLHF. Here the CDR3 DNA reads TGTGCCAGTACTCCCTTTGGGACAGGGGGTAATTCACCCCTCCACTTT. The V gene is TRBV19, the J gene TRBJ1-6; 11 nucleotides agree with TRBD1. Germline-derived CDR1 and CDR2 are LNHDA and SQIVND (reference sequence). V lost 7 bases, J lost 6 bases, and 8 bases stayed unmatched. The CDR3 is 16 amino acids.

This clone occurred once. Here the CDR3 reads CASSPGRSSYNEQFF. The CDR3 DNA sequence: TGTGCCAGCTCACCTGGACGGAGCTCCTACAATGAGCAGTTCTTC. This chain connects TRBV18 to TRBJ2-1; D is ambiguous. The germline V and J ends were trimmed by 3 bases and 0 bases, with 9 bases remaining between them. This CDR3 has 15 residues. From germline, CDR1 is KGHSH and CDR2 LQKENI.

The chain has TRBV28 and TRBJ1-1; no clear D gene. Germline V gene lookup returns CDR1 MDHEN and CDR2 SYDVKM. This CDR3 comprises 15 residues. Trimming cost V 6 bases and J 5 bases, with 19 bases left between them. The CDR3 protein is CASRLSSAGRTEAFF. CDR3 sequence (DNA): TGTGCCAGCAGACTGAGTTCAGCGGGAAGAACTGAAGCTTTCTTT.

The chain has TRBV27 and TRBJ2-2; D perhaps matches TRBD1 (6 bases). CDR1 and CDR2 from the germline V gene are MNHEY and SMNVEV (reference sequence). The CDR3 has 15 residues. V dropped 3 bases and J dropped 1 base, with 9 bases sitting between them. CDR3 amino acids: CASSFSRGNTGELFF. DNA of the CDR3: TGTGCCAGCAGTTTCAGCAGGGGGAACACCGGGGAGCTGTTTTTT.

The chain joins TRBV25-1 to TRBJ1-6, with D unclear. Looked up from germline, CDR1 is MGHDK and CDR2 is SYGVNS. This CDR3 contains 13 residues. V was clipped by 3 bases and J by 5 bases, with 5 bases between them. The CDR3 bases are TGTGCCAGCAGTGACCACCATAATTCACCCCTCCACTTT. This codes for CASSDHHNSPLHF.

The rearrangement links TRBV30 to TRBJ1-1; tentative D call: TRBD1 (5 bases). The germline CDR1 and CDR2 sequences are GTSNPN and SVGIG (reference sequence). The CDR3 runs 14 residues. The V and J ends lost 1 base and 4 bases respectively, with 13 bases between them. The CDR3 sequence: CAWSAIQRGTEAFF. The CDR3 DNA reads TGTGCCTGGAGTGCCATACAAAGGGGCACTGAAGCTTTCTTT.

Only one count was recorded for this clone. The chain combines TRBV2 with TRBJ2-1; D gene unclear. From germline, CDR1 is SNHLY and CDR2 FYNNEI. This CDR3 is 13 amino acids long. V was shortened by 1 base and J by 3 bases, with 4 bases between the two germline ends. CDR3 nucleotides: TGTGCCAGCAGTGAAGGCGGCTACAATGAGCAGTTCTTC. Translating gives CASSEGGYNEQFF.

The chain has TRBV6-1 and TRBJ2-7; possibly TRBD1 for D (6 bases). The CDR3 consists of 15 residues. Germline values: CDR1 MNHNS, CDR2 SASEGT. V shed 7 bases and J shed 2 bases, with 18 bases lying between them. The CDR3 reads CASTLTRTVTYEQYF. The CDR3, as DNA: TGTGCCAGCACCTTGACCCGGACAGTGACCTACGAGCAGTACTTC.

V and J are TRBV5-5 and TRBJ2-7, with 11 bases identical to TRBD2. Germline loops: CDR1 SGHKS, CDR2 YYEKEE (reference sequence). Losses at the gene ends were 1 base for V and 2 bases for J; bases not matched to a gene: 11. This CDR3 has 18 residues. The CDR3 loop reads CASSLHLASGRKTYEQYF. As DNA, the CDR3 is TGTGCCAGCAGCTTGCATTTGGCTAGCGGGAGGAAAACCTACGAGCAGTACTTC.

The gene calls are TRBV5-5 and TRBJ1-5; D is undetermined. Germline CDR1 and CDR2: SGHKS and YYEKEE (reference sequence). With 2 bases removed from V and 3 bases from J, the gap between germline ends came to 15 bases. This CDR3 spans 16 amino acids. The CDR3 DNA follows: TGTGCCAGCAGCTTTAAGATGGTCCGAGACAATCAGCCCCAGCATTTT. This gives the protein CASSFKMVRDNQPQHF.

The rearrangement links TRBV28 to TRBJ1-5; TRBD1 agrees at 7 bases. The CDR3 is made up of 14 amino acids. With V trimmed by 6 bases and J by 6 bases, 8 bases remained unmatched. From germline, CDR1 is MDHEN and CDR2 SYDVKM. CDR3 sequence reads: CASRSEGGGQPQHF. In DNA, the CDR3 is TGTGCCAGCAGATCGGAAGGGGGCGGTCAGCCCCAGCATTTT. Full variable domain (missing parts from reference TRBV28 and TRBJ1-5): DVKVTQSSRYLVKRTGEKVFLECVQDMDHENMFWYRQDPGLGLRLIYFSYDVKMKEKGDIPEGYSVSREKKERFSLILESASTNQTSMYLCASRSEGGGQPQHFGDGTRLSIL.

The rearrangement uses TRBV10-2 and TRBJ1-1; no clear D gene. The CDR3 spans 14 residues. CDR1 is WSHSY, CDR2 SAAADI, per germline. V was cut by 0 bases and J by 4 bases, with 9 bases left in between. The chain's CDR3 is CASSESRSLTEAFF. CDR3 coding DNA: TGCGCCAGCAGTGAGTCACGATCTCTCACTGAAGCTTTCTTT.

This clone turned up a few times. This chain links TRBV7-2 with TRBJ2-3; 7 nucleotides agree with TRBD1. V was clipped by 5 bases and J by 1 base; unmatched bases: 6. Germline values: CDR1 SGHTA, CDR2 FQGNSA. This CDR3 region has 15 residues. DNA for the CDR3: TGTGCCAGCAGCCTGACAGGGATGGGCACAGATACGCAGTATTTT. Protein product: CASSLTGMGTDTQYF.

V usage is TRBV19 and J usage is TRBJ1-4; TRBD1 is a possible D gene (5 bases). Germline lookup yields CDR1 LNHDA and CDR2 SQIVND (reference sequence). The CDR3 sequence is 17 residues long. Trimming stripped 1 base from V and 1 base from J, with 13 bases between. Written as DNA, the CDR3 is TGTGCCAGTAGTATAGTCGAGGGGTACCTAACTAATGAAAAACTGTTTTTT. Amino acid sequence: CASSIVEGYLTNEKLFF.

This rearrangement joins TRBV5-1 to TRBJ2-7; maybe TRBD1 (7 bases). The germline CDR1 and CDR2 sequences are SGHRS and YFSETQ. Trimming stripped 0 bases from V and 2 bases from J, with 12 bases between. The CDR3 has 15 residues. The CDR3 bases are TGCGCCAGCAGCTTGGGGAGGGGGCGGACCTACGAGCAGTACTTC. It specifies CASSLGRGRTYEQYF. Supplemented by reference TRBV5-1 and TRBJ2-7, the full variable domain reads KAGVTQTPRYLIKTRGQQVTLSCSPISGHRSVSWYQQTPGQGLQFLFEYFSETQRNKGNFPGRFSGRQFSNSRSEMNVSTLELGDSALYLCASSLGRGRTYEQYFGPGTRLTVT.

The rearrangement joins TRBV30 to TRBJ2-7; 10 bases fit TRBD2. V was clipped by 2 bases and J by 6 bases; unmatched bases: 7. Germline loops: CDR1 GTSNPN, CDR2 SVGIG (reference sequence). This CDR3 has 14 amino acids. The CDR3: CAWSTKAGGVEQYF. The CDR3, as DNA: TGTGCCTGGAGTACCAAAGCGGGAGGGGTCGAGCAGTACTTC.

The CDR3 DNA reads as TGTGCCAGCAGTGAAGCGCGAGGGGGAGGTAGCACAGATACGCAGTATTTT. It translates to CASSEARGGGSTDTQYF. The chain uses TRBV2 and TRBJ2-3; D might be TRBD1 or TRBD2, each matching 6 bases. The CDR3 runs 17 residues. CDR1 and CDR2 from the germline V gene are SNHLY and FYNNEI. V gave up 0 bases and J gave up 0 bases, with 13 bases separating them.